This T cell receptor beta chain was found in a study of blood T cell repertoires in COVID-19. Study at large: The origin of the acute and convalescent COVID-19 samples was the United States, Italy and Spain. PBMCs, B-cell-depleted T cells, or T cells provided the cDNA or gDNA that made up the material.

The study recruited people aged roughly 18 to 95 years across approximately 24 US areas. A COVID-19 case was met by exposed participants within 2 weeks before study entry. TCRdb's table, derived via immunoSEQ multiplex PCR, lists solely in-frame clones and lacks some. The top ten clones hold 1.5% to 2% of a sample with hundreds of thousands of clones, around 84% of them seen once. There are 13 residues in the CDR3. V was pared by 8 bases and J by 9 bases, with 17 bases between. Looked up from germline, CDR1 is ENHRY and CDR2 is SYGVKD. The source is a woman in her 30s who had been exposed to COVID-19. This chain uses TRBV10-3 with TRBJ1-5; D unresolved. The sequencing input was PBMCs or T cells enriched from blood (not recorded which). The CDR3 DNA sequence: TGTGCCATCGCCGTACAGCCCGATTTGCCCCAGCATTTT. It yields the protein CAIAVQPDLPQHF.